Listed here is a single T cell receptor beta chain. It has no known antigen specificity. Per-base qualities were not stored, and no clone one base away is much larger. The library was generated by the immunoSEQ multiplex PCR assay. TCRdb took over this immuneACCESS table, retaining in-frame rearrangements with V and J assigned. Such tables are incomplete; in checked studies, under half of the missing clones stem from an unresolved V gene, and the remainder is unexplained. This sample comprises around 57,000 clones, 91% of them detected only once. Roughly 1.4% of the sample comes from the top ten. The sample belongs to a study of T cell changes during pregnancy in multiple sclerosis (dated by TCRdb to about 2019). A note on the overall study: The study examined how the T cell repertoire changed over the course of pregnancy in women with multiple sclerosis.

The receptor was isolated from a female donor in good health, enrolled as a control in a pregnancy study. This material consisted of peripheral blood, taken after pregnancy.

The CDR3 protein is CASSLGLQGAAPLHF. The DNA reads TGCGCCAGCAGCTTGGGATTGCAGGGGGCAGCACCCCTCCACTTT. The chain couples TRBV5-1 to TRBJ1-6; 8 bases in between match TRBD1. The germline V gene supplies CDR1 SGHRS and CDR2 YFSETQ. At the junction V is shortened by 0 bases and J by 11 bases; bases outside the gene matches: 7. The CDR3 runs 15 residues from the cysteine to the phenylalanine. CDR3 DNA only is kept here, 45 bases in frame from base 1.